One sample yielded the 13 T cell receptor beta chains listed below, sequenced in a study of T cells and copy number aberrations in small-cell lung cancer. Repertoires were generated with immunoSEQ multiplex PCR, while TCRdb's copy carries only in-frame clones and drops some. Here the sample spans thousands of clones, roughly four fifths being singletons. The specimen was normal tissue next to the tumor. The receptor set was obtained from a woman between 50 and 59 years old with small cell lung cancer.

This chain joins TRBV6-6 and TRBJ2-1; no firm D call. V was cut by 5 bases and J by 7 bases, with 21 bases left in between. The CDR3 has 16 residues. CDR1 is MNHNY and CDR2 is SVGAGI in the germline V gene (reference sequence). CDR3 amino acids: CASSNPGVQSRNEQFF. As DNA, the CDR3 is TGTGCCAGCAGTAACCCGGGCGTTCAGAGCAGAAATGAGCAGTTCTTC.

The sample holds one count of this clone. The chain has TRBV28 and TRBJ2-4; no firm D call. V gave up 4 bases and J gave up 6 bases, with 16 bases separating them. The CDR3 has 15 amino acids. The germline V gene encodes CDR1 MDHEN and CDR2 SYDVKM. The CDR3 sequence is CASSSPINHANIQYF. CDR3 nucleotides: TGTGCCAGCAGTTCGCCCATAAACCACGCAAACATTCAGTACTTC.

The chain combines TRBV5-1 with TRBJ2-1, with TRBD2 identical over 8 bases. The CDR3 is 16 residues long. The germline gives CDR1 SGHRS, CDR2 YFSETQ. V dropped 2 bases and J dropped 0; count of bases not matched to a gene: 4. DNA of the CDR3: TGCGCCAGCAGCTTTCTAAGCGGGAGCTCCTACAATGAGCAGTTCTTC. This translates into CASSFLSGSSYNEQFF.

The chain recombines TRBV28 with TRBJ1-1; D is unclear. Per the germline V gene, CDR1 is MDHEN and CDR2 is SYDVKM. V dropped 7 bases and J dropped 8 bases, with 14 bases sitting between them. This CDR3 region has 12 residues. CDR3 nucleotide sequence: TGTGCCAGCATCGGCAGAGCCCAAGAAGCTTTCTTT. It translates to CASIGRAQEAFF.

The chain has TRBV7-9 and TRBJ1-1; TRBD1 matches at 7 bases. J lost 0 bases, V lost 6 bases, and 7 bases had no gene match. CDR1 and CDR2 from the germline V gene are SEHNR and FQNEAQ (reference sequence). The CDR3 is made up of 15 amino acids. The CDR3, as DNA: TGTGCCAGCAGTTCCGGGACAGACATGAACACTGAAGCTTTCTTT. Encoded protein: CASSSGTDMNTEAFF.

The V and J genes are TRBV7-9 and TRBJ1-2, with D uncertain. The CDR3 consists of 14 residues. CDR1 is SEHNR, CDR2 FQNEAQ, per germline (reference sequence). V lost 5 bases, J lost 5 bases, and 15 bases lay in between. CDR3 protein: CASSPPDGVYGYTF. The CDR3 DNA sequence: TGTGCCAGCAGCCCCCCCGACGGGGTTTATGGCTACACCTTC.

The chain combines TRBV14 with TRBJ1-1; D is ambiguous. Trimming stripped 4 bases from V and 1 base from J, with 7 bases between. The CDR3 spans 13 residues. Germline CDR1 SGHDN, CDR2 FVKESK. CDR3 DNA: TGTGCCAGCAGCCTATGGGCGAACACTGAAGCTTTCTTT. It is translated as CASSLWANTEAFF.

The V gene is TRBV4-1, the J gene TRBJ2-1; possibly TRBD1 or TRBD2 for D (5 bases each). Germline CDR1 MGHRA, CDR2 YSYEKL. The V gene lost 0 bases and the J gene lost 5 bases, with 14 bases spanning the gap. CDR3 size: 16 residues. The CDR3 loop reads CASSQDSGAGNNEQFF. The CDR3 coding sequence is TGCGCCAGCAGCCAAGATTCCGGGGCAGGGAACAATGAGCAGTTCTTC.

This chain joins TRBV7-2 and TRBJ2-3; TRBD2 agrees at 9 bases. This CDR3 is built from 15 residues. With 1 base clipped from V and 4 bases from J, the junction kept 3 bases outside the gene matches. CDR1 is SGHTA and CDR2 is FQGNSA in the germline V gene. CDR3 amino acids: CASSLGGRAPDTQYF. The DNA for the CDR3 is TGTGCCAGCAGCTTAGGCGGGAGGGCCCCAGATACGCAGTATTTT.

A few counts support this clone. The V gene is TRBV2, the J gene TRBJ1-2, with a weak D call TRBD1 (5 bases). V lost 4 bases and J 6 bases, leaving 12 bases between the germline ends. CDR1 and CDR2 from the germline V gene are SNHLY and FYNNEI. The CDR3 covers 13 residues. The CDR3 loop reads CASSGGGADGYTF. The CDR3 DNA follows: TGTGCCAGCAGTGGTGGAGGGGCGGATGGCTACACCTTC.

The chain uses TRBV27 and TRBJ2-1; D gene uncertain. The CDR3 totals 13 residues. The germline gives CDR1 MNHEY, CDR2 SMNVEV (reference sequence). V was pared by 7 bases and J by 1 base, with 8 bases between. The CDR3 is CASKSGSYNEQFF. CDR3 nucleotide sequence: TGTGCCAGCAAATCGGGTTCCTACAATGAGCAGTTCTTC.

The chain has TRBV7-2 and TRBJ2-5; maybe TRBD1 (7 bases). The germline V gene encodes CDR1 SGHTA and CDR2 FQGNSA. V lost 4 bases and J lost 4, with 13 bases in between. The CDR3 has 14 residues. The CDR3 loop reads CASSSDQGGETQYF. The CDR3 DNA follows: TGTGCCAGCAGCTCAGATCAGGGGGGAGAGACCCAGTACTTC.

Details on this clone: At the DNA level, this CDR3 is encoded by other sequences in the same sample as well. The chain has TRBV6-5 and TRBJ2-7; 10 bases are a match to TRBD2. Trimming removed 6 bases from V and 2 bases from J; junction bases left unmatched: 7. The CDR3 is made up of 15 amino acids. CDR1 and CDR2 from the germline V gene are MNHEY and SVGAGI. The CDR3 coding sequence is TGTGCCAGCAGGGCGACTAGCGGGTTAACCTACGAGCAGTACTTC. It is translated as CASRATSGLTYEQYF.